This T cell receptor beta chain derives from a study of blood T cell repertoires in COVID-19. Whole-study context: Material from acute and convalescent COVID-19 was sourced from the United States, Italy and Spain. Sample material is recorded as cDNA or gDNA derived from T cells, B-cell-depleted T cells, or PBMCs.

The germline V and J ends were trimmed by 3 bases and 6 bases, with 15 bases remaining between them. The CDR3 sequence is 16 residues long. CDR1 is MRHNA and CDR2 is SNTAGT in the germline V gene. In the original analysis: Reference gene primer amplification yielded estimated nucleated cell counts. Profiling relied on immunoSEQ multiplex PCR, and the TCRdb table lists in-frame clones only, not all of them. V, J and clone size are those of that table, while D and trimming were read from the DNA. The sample yields 40,000 to 50,000 clones, 60% to 85% seen once. There are a few counts of this clone. The sequenced sample consisted of peripheral blood. This TCR derives from a man between 65 and 79 years old with active or convalescent COVID-19. The chain combines TRBV6-4 with TRBJ1-6; TRBD1 is a possible D gene (6 bases). CDR3 residues: CASSEQGLGSNSPLHF. Written as DNA, the CDR3 is TGTGCCAGCAGTGAACAGGGCTTAGGTTCTAATTCACCCCTCCACTTT.